This T cell receptor beta chain was documented in a study of T cell responses to AZD1222 COVID-19 vaccine. Study results and caveats: Reportedly, close to half of spike-specific TCRs are directed against unmutated variant regions. No day 14 peak samples; only post-peak repertoires were characterized. A rise in Spike-specific TCR breadth and depth followed two AZD1222 doses. In a largely white British group with more females than males, clonal diversity was possibly underestimated.

Remarks on this clone: Its target is unknown.

The repertoire was sequenced with immunoSEQ multiplex PCR; TCRdb's copy has only in-frame clones and lacks some. The sample lists over 130,000 clones; roughly 88% were seen once. The CDR3 spans 13 residues. The V segment lost 6 bases and the J segment 8 bases; nucleotides outside the gene matches: 6. The germline CDR1 and CDR2 sequences are MNHEY and SVGAGI. The input for sequencing was peripheral blood, taken on day 0 of AZD1222 vaccination. The gene calls are TRBV6-5 and TRBJ2-1; 8 bases agree with TRBD2. The receptor's source is an adult in good health. The CDR3 DNA is TGTGCCAGCAGCGGGGGGGTGCGGCATGAGCAGTTCTTC. This encodes CASSGGVRHEQFF.